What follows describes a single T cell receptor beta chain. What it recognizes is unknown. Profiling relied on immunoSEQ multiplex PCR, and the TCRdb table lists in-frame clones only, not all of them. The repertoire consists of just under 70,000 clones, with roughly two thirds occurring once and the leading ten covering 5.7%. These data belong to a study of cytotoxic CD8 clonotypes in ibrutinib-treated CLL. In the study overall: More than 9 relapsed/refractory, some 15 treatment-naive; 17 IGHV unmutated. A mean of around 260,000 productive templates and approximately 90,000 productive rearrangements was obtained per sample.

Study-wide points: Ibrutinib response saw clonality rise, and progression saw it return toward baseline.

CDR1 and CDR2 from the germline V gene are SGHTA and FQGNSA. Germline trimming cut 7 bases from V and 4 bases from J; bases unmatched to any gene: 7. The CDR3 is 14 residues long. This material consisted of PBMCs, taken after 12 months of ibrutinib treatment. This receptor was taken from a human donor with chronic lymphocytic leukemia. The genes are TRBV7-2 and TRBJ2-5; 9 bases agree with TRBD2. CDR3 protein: CASIPTRGGETQYF. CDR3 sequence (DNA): TGTGCCAGCATCCCAACGCGGGGGGGAGAGACCCAGTACTTC.